The 31 T cell receptor beta chains given below trace back to one sample, sequenced in a study of cytomegalovirus exposure and HLA in healthy donors. A multiplex PCR was run with 60 Vbeta primers and 13 Jbeta primers. TCRdb's copy holds only in-frame clones and misses some; the assay was immunoSEQ multiplex PCR. The sample consists of around 120,000 clones, 80% to 90% of them appearing once. The sample taken for sequencing was PBMCs. These receptors were taken from a woman aged 40 to 50 in good health and CMV-seropositive.

The chain links TRBV10-2 to TRBJ1-2; D is perhaps TRBD1 (6 bases). Between the trimmed V and J ends, which lost 4 bases and 6 bases, there was a span of 6 bases. The CDR3 is 11 residues long. CDR1 WSHSY and CDR2 SAAADI come from the germline V gene. This chain's CDR3 is CASSAGDGYTF. CDR3 DNA sequence: TGCGCCAGCAGTGCAGGGGATGGCTACACCTTC.

The rearrangement links TRBV21-1 to TRBJ2-6; the table's D call, TRBD1, was not checked against the DNA. TRBV21-1 is annotated as a pseudogene. The CDR3 runs 17 residues. CDR3 DNA sequence: TGTGCCAGCAGCAAAGTAAACAGCCTCTCTGGGGCCAACGTCCTGACTTTC. This gives the protein CASSKVNSLSGANVLTF.

A word on this clone: Germline and junction disagree at one end, which may indicate a read error. This sequence joins TRBV7-7 and TRBJ2-2; TRBD1 matches 10 bases. This CDR3 spans 15 amino acids. Germline CDR1 and CDR2: SSHAT and FNYEAQ (reference sequence). The CDR3 sequence is CASSQDRGSTGELFF. The CDR3 coding sequence is TGTGCTAGCAGCCAGGACAGGGGGAGCACCGGGGAGCTGTTTTTT.

V is TRBV6-1 and J is TRBJ2-7; D is unresolved. The CDR3 is 11 residues long. The germline V gene encodes CDR1 MNHNS and CDR2 SASEGT. V lost 2 bases, J lost 5 bases, and 4 bases lay in between. The CDR3 coding sequence is TGTGCCAGCAGTGAAAGCAACGAGCAGTACTTC. As protein: CASSESNEQYF.

The chain combines TRBV20-1 with TRBJ1-1; no definite D call. The CDR3 consists of 11 residues. Germline CDR1 DFQATT, CDR2 SNEGSKA (reference sequence). V was shortened by 6 bases and J by 7 bases, with 12 bases between the two germline ends. CDR3 loop: CSATTEFEAFF. The CDR3 DNA follows: TGCAGTGCCACGACGGAGTTTGAAGCTTTCTTT.

The chain has TRBV6-1 and TRBJ2-2; TRBD1 aligns across 10 bases. Trimming took 5 bases from V and 6 from J; bases not matched to a gene: 6. This CDR3 has 15 amino acids. Germline CDR1 and CDR2: MNHNS and SASEGT. The CDR3 DNA is TGTGCCAGCAGTCTGACAGGGGGCGTCTCCGGGGAGCTGTTTTTT. This gives the protein CASSLTGGVSGELFF.

The chain is built from TRBV7-2 and TRBJ2-5, with a weak D call TRBD2 (5 bases). The J call may not be correct, given that the DNA end is closer to TRBJ2-7. The CDR3 is 15 amino acids. Germline V CDR1 and CDR2: SGHTA, FQGNSA. The CDR3 sequence is CASSPVGDFSGEQYF. The CDR3 DNA reads as TGTGCCAGCAGTCCTGTCGGGGATTTCTCGGGCGAGCAGTACTTC.

The gene calls are TRBV4-2 and TRBJ2-3; D is undetermined. The CDR3 consists of 12 residues. V was trimmed by 8 bases and J by 2 bases, leaving 8 bases between them. Germline assignment: CDR1 LGHNA and CDR2 YNFKEQ. The CDR3 sequence: CASHGSTDTQYF. The CDR3 nucleotides are TGTGCCAGCCACGGGTCCACAGATACGCAGTATTTT.

The rearrangement joins TRBV7-9 to TRBJ2-5, with 7 bases that match TRBD2. This CDR3 is built from 14 residues. V was clipped by 5 bases and J by 0 bases; unmatched bases: 3. Germline V CDR1 and CDR2: SEHNR, FQNEAQ (reference sequence). The CDR3: CASSLTSNQETQYF. The CDR3 bases are TGTGCCAGCAGCCTGACTAGCAACCAAGAGACCCAGTACTTC.

J is TRBJ2-4 and V is TRBV7-8, with no clear D. Germline V CDR1 and CDR2: SGHVS, FQNEAQ. V dropped 5 bases and J dropped 2 bases, with 10 bases sitting between them. The CDR3 is 14 amino acids. CDR3 sequence reads: CASSDTNTKNIQYF. CDR3 sequence (DNA): TGTGCCAGCAGCGACACCAACACCAAAAACATTCAGTACTTC.

J is TRBJ2-3 and V is TRBV2, with TRBD1 matching 10 bases. CDR3 size: 15 residues. CDR1 is SNHLY and CDR2 is FYNNEI in the germline V gene. V lost 4 bases to trimming and J lost 4 bases; unmatched junction nucleotides: 5. The CDR3 nucleotides are TGTGCCAGCAGTGGGAGACAGGGGGCATCAGATACGCAGTATTTT. Translating gives CASSGRQGASDTQYF.

The V gene is TRBV19, the J gene TRBJ2-3; 14 positions agree with TRBD2. CDR1 is LNHDA, CDR2 SQIVND, per germline (reference sequence). The V gene end was trimmed by 9 bases and the J gene end by 1 base; junction bases not matched to a gene: 12. The CDR3 covers 18 residues. The CDR3 DNA sequence: TGTGCCAGGGCCCCGGGACTAGCGGGAGAACCGTGCACAGATACGCAGTATTTT. This sequence encodes CARAPGLAGEPCTDTQYF. The variable domain in full, with the rest retrieved from reference TRBV19 and TRBJ2-3, is DGGITQSPKYLFRKEGQNVTLSCEQNLNHDAMYWYRQDPGQGLRLIYYSQIVNDFQKGDIAEGYSVSREKKESFPLTVTSAQKNPTAFYLCARAPGLAGEPCTDTQYFGPGTRLTVL.

The CDR3 spells CASSVAFRQEQFF. For the CDR3, the DNA is TGTGCCAGTAGTGTCGCCTTTAGACAGGAGCAGTTCTTC. The chain combines TRBV19 with TRBJ2-1, with D tentatively TRBD1 (5 bases). CDR3 length: 13 amino acids. Trimming removed 5 bases from V and 10 bases from J, with 15 bases in between. From germline, CDR1 is LNHDA and CDR2 SQIVND (reference sequence).

The chain combines TRBV9 with TRBJ1-4; D is perhaps TRBD1 (6 bases). Germline V gene sequence: CDR1 SGDLS, CDR2 YYNGEE. The V end lost 4 bases, the J end lost 5 bases, and 18 bases lay between the germline ends. The CDR3 sequence is 16 residues long. The DNA for the CDR3 is TGTGCCAGCAGCATTGCAGACGGTCAGGGGAATGAAAAACTGTTTTTT. Translated: CASSIADGQGNEKLFF.

The chain recombines TRBV7-2 with TRBJ1-3; D is undetermined. Germline assignment: CDR1 SGHTA and CDR2 FQGNSA. This CDR3 is built from 17 residues. Trimming cost V 5 bases and J 2 bases, with 19 bases left between them. The CDR3 DNA reads TGTGCCAGCAGCCCAACGAAAACGGTGTCCACTGGAAACACCATATATTTT. This gives the protein CASSPTKTVSTGNTIYF.

Regarding this clone: The same CDR3 also results from other DNA sequences found in this sample. This chain joins TRBV11-2 and TRBJ2-3; 8 nucleotides match TRBD2. CDR3 length: 13 residues. Germline lookup yields CDR1 SGHAT and CDR2 FQNNGV. V lost 11 bases to trimming and J lost 4 bases; unmatched junction nucleotides: 8. CDR3 amino acids: CASAGGSPDTQYF. CDR3 in DNA: TGTGCCTCGGCGGGGGGCTCTCCAGATACGCAGTATTTT.

The chain is built from TRBV28 and TRBJ1-1; 10 positions match TRBD1. V lost 1 base to trimming and J lost 0 bases; unmatched junction nucleotides: 8. Per the germline V gene, CDR1 is MDHEN and CDR2 is SYDVKM. The CDR3 covers 18 residues. The CDR3 loop reads CASSLLPGQGFLNTEAFF. The CDR3 region has the DNA TGTGCCAGCAGTTTATTACCGGGACAGGGGTTTCTGAACACTGAAGCTTTCTTT.

This rearrangement joins TRBV21-1 to TRBJ1-1; the table assigns TRBD1, which was not confirmed against the DNA. TRBV21-1 represents a pseudogene. This CDR3 comprises 14 residues. Here the CDR3 reads CASSKDKRGTEAFF. The CDR3 nucleotides read TGTGCCAGCAGCAAGGACAAAAGGGGGACTGAAGCTTTCTTT.

This clone occurred a few times. The J gene is TRBJ2-7, the V gene TRBV5-4; TRBD2 matches 9 bases. Trimming cost V 0 bases and J 6 bases; bases outside gene matches: 4. Germline-derived CDR1 and CDR2 are SGHNT and YYREEE (reference sequence). The CDR3 is 14 amino acids. CDR3 protein: CASSLASGEIEQYF. The CDR3 nucleotides read TGTGCCAGCAGCTTGGCTAGCGGGGAAATCGAGCAGTACTTC. The variable domain in full, with the rest retrieved from reference TRBV5-4 and TRBJ2-7, is ETGVTQSPTHLIKTRGQQVTLRCSSQSGHNTVSWYQQALGQGPQFIFQYYREEENGRGNFPPRFSGLQFPNYSSELNVNALELDDSALYLCASSLASGEIEQYFGPGTRLTVT.

This clone was detected only once. The J gene is TRBJ1-5, the V gene TRBV28; D is unclear. Trimming removed 3 bases at V and 9 bases at J, with 12 bases between. The CDR3 sequence is 13 residues long. Germline loops: CDR1 MDHEN, CDR2 SYDVKM. The DNA of the CDR3 is TGTGCCAGCAGTTTCCGTTTCCTGAGGCCCCAGCATTTT. It codes for CASSFRFLRPQHF.

This rearrangement joins TRBV25-1 to TRBJ2-7; D gene unclear. The germline V gene encodes CDR1 MGHDK and CDR2 SYGVNS. This CDR3 has 15 amino acids. Deletions cut 1 base from V and 0 bases from J, with 10 bases between. CDR3 bases: TGTGCCAGCAGTGAATTAACAAGGAGCTCCTACGAGCAGTACTTC. It specifies CASSELTRSSYEQYF.

V usage is TRBV11-2 and J usage is TRBJ2-5, with 11 bases aligning to TRBD2. Germline values: CDR1 SGHAT, CDR2 FQNNGV. With V trimmed by 2 bases and J by 2 bases, 7 bases remained unmatched. This CDR3 has 17 residues. The CDR3 loop reads CASSLTSSGRLQETQYF. CDR3 coding DNA: TGTGCCAGCAGCTTAACCTCTAGCGGGAGGTTACAAGAGACCCAGTACTTC.

The chain is built from TRBV15 and TRBJ2-7, with D maybe TRBD2 (6 bases). V was pared by 0 bases and J by 1 base, with 16 bases between. CDR1 LNHNV and CDR2 YYDKDF come from the germline V gene (reference sequence). The CDR3 sequence is 17 residues long. CDR3 loop: CATSRDKGAGGSYEQYF. CDR3 coding DNA: TGTGCCACCAGCAGAGATAAGGGAGCCGGGGGTTCCTACGAGCAGTACTTC.

This rearrangement joins TRBV7-2 to TRBJ2-2, with a weak D call TRBD1 (6 bases). Trimming cost V 5 bases and J 6 bases, with 16 bases left between them. Per the germline V gene, CDR1 is SGHTA and CDR2 is FQGNSA. The CDR3 contains 15 residues. For the CDR3, the DNA is TGTGCCAGCAGCCAGGACAGTGGATCTGCCGGGGAGCTGTTTTTT. Protein: CASSQDSGSAGELFF.

The V and J genes are TRBV14 and TRBJ2-7; D is perhaps TRBD2 (5 bases). CDR3 size: 15 residues. Germline lookup yields CDR1 SGHDN and CDR2 FVKESK. The V end lost 4 bases, the J end lost 4 bases, and 17 bases lay between the germline ends. The CDR3 sequence: CASSPLLSVIYEQYF. CDR3 nucleotide sequence: TGTGCCAGCAGCCCCCTTCTTAGCGTGATATACGAGCAGTACTTC.

This sequence joins TRBV30 and TRBJ2-3; tentatively, D is TRBD2 (6 bases). The CDR3 is made up of 13 amino acids. V shed 2 bases and J shed 4 bases, with 10 bases lying between them. Germline V gene sequence: CDR1 GTSNPN, CDR2 SVGIG (reference sequence). CDR3: CAWSRTSSDTQYF. CDR3 sequence (DNA): TGTGCCTGGAGTCGTACTAGCTCAGATACGCAGTATTTT.

The V call is TRBV9, the J call TRBJ1-6; possible D gene TRBD1, 5 bases. Looked up from germline, CDR1 is SGDLS and CDR2 is YYNGEE. V was pared by 0 bases and J by 6 bases, with 10 bases between. This CDR3 region has 15 residues. The CDR3 spells CASSVAGDANSPLHF. CDR3 coding DNA: TGTGCCAGCAGCGTAGCGGGGGACGCTAATTCACCCCTCCACTTT.

The chain carries TRBV7-9 and TRBJ2-7; unclear D gene. Looked up from germline, CDR1 is SEHNR and CDR2 is FQNEAQ (reference sequence). The ends were cut back, 5 bases at V and 0 bases at J, with 23 bases in the middle. The CDR3 extends over 18 amino acids. As DNA, the CDR3 is TGTGCCAGCAGCCCGACCCTATCGGCGGAACCAAGCTCCTACGAGCAGTACTTC. Its translation is CASSPTLSAEPSSYEQYF.

This clone has a handful of counts. V usage is TRBV5-1 and J usage is TRBJ1-1; 10 bases map to TRBD1. CDR1 is SGHRS, CDR2 YFSETQ, per germline. The junction had 4 bases not matched to a gene; V was cut back by 3 bases and J by 5 bases. The CDR3 covers 14 residues. In DNA form, the CDR3 reads TGCGCCAGCAGCTGGACAGGGGGGAGAACTGAAGCTTTCTTT. As protein: CASSWTGGRTEAFF.

The J gene is TRBJ1-5, the V gene TRBV19; TRBD1 is a possible D gene (5 bases). V lost 4 bases, J lost 9 bases, and 13 bases lay in between. Germline values: CDR1 LNHDA, CDR2 SQIVND (reference sequence). CDR3 length: 13 amino acids. CDR3 sequence (DNA): TGTGCCAGTAGTAGGGGGGGGAAATGGCCCCAGCATTTT. It translates to CASSRGGKWPQHF.

Concerning this clone: A read error may produce the germline difference seen at one junction end. The genes are TRBV7-9 and TRBJ2-7; D may be TRBD2 (7 bases). The germline gives CDR1 SEHNR, CDR2 FQNEAQ (reference sequence). CDR3 size: 15 residues. The CDR3 nucleotides are TGTTCCAGCAGCTTAGGGGGGGATGGACTCACCATACCGGACTTC. It codes for CSSSLGGDGLTIPDF.